The rows below give T cell receptor beta chains drawn from one sample of a study. TCRdb re-called the RT-PCR reads with MiXCR, one entry per CDR3 protein. The table includes approximately 720,000 distinct CDR3 sequences, 12% to 15% detected once. Sample: memory CD4+ T cells from blood. These receptors all come from a female donor in good health, serving as a healthy control. Both conserved end residues are part of each CDR3. Where a row states a size, it is once, few, many or the class of an expanded clone; other rows omit it.

cdr3_length j_call clone_size v_call cdr3_aa
14 TRBJ1-6 few TRBV7-3 CASSSGLLDSPLHF
14 TRBJ1-5 many TRBV4-3 CASSQDLGNQPQHF
15 TRBJ2-3 - TRBV3-1 CASSQSSLGGDTQYF
15 TRBJ2-7 few TRBV15 CATSTNEGGRGEQYF
16 TRBJ1-1 few TRBV6-2/TRBV6-3 CASSFAGAPPNTEAFF
13 TRBJ2-1 many TRBV3-1 CASSQAPDHEQFF
15 TRBJ2-1 many TRBV12-3/TRBV12-4 CASSLWSGNYNEQFF
16 TRBJ1-3 - TRBV4-3 CASSQDWGYSGNTIYF
14 TRBJ2-5 many TRBV20-1 CSASGHSRGQTQYF
13 TRBJ1-5 many TRBV27 CASSLAFNQPQHF
17 TRBJ2-1 few TRBV7-9 CASSLSATARSYNEQFF
14 TRBJ1-1 few TRBV5-1 CASSLYPANTEAFF